Here is one TCR beta chain with its context. Its antigen is unknown. No base quality values were provided; no much bigger clone lies one nucleotide off. To prepare the library, RT-PCR was applied. The listed sequencing device is Illumina HiSeq 2500. The public reads were run again by TCRdb, first through fastp at Q25 and then through MiXCR, and only productive beta chains were kept. CDR3 protein sequences are deduplicated, and each keeps its most common genes and DNA. The sample table holds around 540,000 distinct CDR3 sequences, of which roughly 10% were seen once. The top ten constitute roughly 10% of the sample. The data derive from a study of response to subunit inactivated influenza vaccine (dated by TCRdb to the late 2010s). A note on the overall study: Deep quantitative T cell receptor repertoire profiling was used in the study to track responses to a trivalent subunit inactivated influenza vaccine.

The CDR3, from cysteine to phenylalanine, totals 15 residues. Only the CDR3 portion is preserved as DNA: 45 bases, with reading frame beginning at the first base. V is reduced by 4 bases and J by 5 bases, leaving a spacing of 13 bases between them. The germline V gene sets CDR1 to SGHDT and CDR2 to YYEEEE. What the authors observed across the whole study: According to the authors, only a limited number of new T cells may be recruited by each seasonal influenza vaccination.

The material was PBMCs from blood, obtained on the day of vaccination. This receptor chain uses TRBV5-6 and TRBJ1-6; the D gene is not confidently resolved. This receptor was obtained from a man aged 45-65 years who received an inactivated influenza vaccine. Donor details come from another sample of the same person, matched by shared clones. The encoded CDR3 is CASSQRMANNSPLHF. The DNA sequence is TGTGCCAGCAGCCAGAGGATGGCAAATAATTCACCCCTCCACTTT.